The TCR beta chain described here comes from a study of neurological immune-mediated disorders. The study, taken as a whole, reports: In HTLV-1-associated myelopathy, TCR clonal expansion was greatest, and in multiple sclerosis it was least, below healthy controls. The absence of any CDR3 amino acid sequence shared by expanded clones across subjects suggests that repertoires were private in all groups.

One entry per CDR3 protein, called by TCRdb with MiXCR from the 5' RACE reads. The sample has 35,000 to 45,000 distinct CDR3 sequences, about 7% seen once; the top ten hold roughly 4.4%. CDR1 is MNHEY, CDR2 SMNVEV, per germline (reference sequence). The CDR3 contains 15 residues. V was pared by 3 bases and J by 6 bases, with 14 bases between. In this sample, this clonotype turned up many times. Antigen: not known. Where libraries were unsorted, they were derived from 2 million PBMCs stored at -80 degrees C. The rearrangement joins TRBV27 to TRBJ2-2, with D possibly being TRBD2 (6 bases). The TCR sequence derives from a middle-aged woman in good health. Sequencing was performed on PBMCs. CDR3 in DNA: TGTGCCAGCAGTTTCACCCCCCGGGGGTCCGGGGAGCTGTTTTTT. It specifies CASSFTPRGSGELFF.